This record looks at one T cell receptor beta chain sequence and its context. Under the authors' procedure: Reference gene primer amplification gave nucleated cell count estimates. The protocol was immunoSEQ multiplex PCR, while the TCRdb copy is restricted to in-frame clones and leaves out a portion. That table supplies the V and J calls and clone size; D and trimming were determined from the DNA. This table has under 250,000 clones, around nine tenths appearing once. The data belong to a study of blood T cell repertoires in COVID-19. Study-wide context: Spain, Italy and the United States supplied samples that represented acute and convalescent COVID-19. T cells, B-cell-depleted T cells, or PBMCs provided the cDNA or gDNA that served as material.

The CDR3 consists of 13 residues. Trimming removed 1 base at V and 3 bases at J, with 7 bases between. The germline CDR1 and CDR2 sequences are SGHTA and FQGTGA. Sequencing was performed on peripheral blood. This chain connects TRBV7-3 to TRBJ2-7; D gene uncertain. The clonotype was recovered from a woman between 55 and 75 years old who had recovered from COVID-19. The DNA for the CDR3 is TGTGCCAGCAGCTTAATCGGCGGCTACGAGCAGTACTTC. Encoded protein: CASSLIGGYEQYF.